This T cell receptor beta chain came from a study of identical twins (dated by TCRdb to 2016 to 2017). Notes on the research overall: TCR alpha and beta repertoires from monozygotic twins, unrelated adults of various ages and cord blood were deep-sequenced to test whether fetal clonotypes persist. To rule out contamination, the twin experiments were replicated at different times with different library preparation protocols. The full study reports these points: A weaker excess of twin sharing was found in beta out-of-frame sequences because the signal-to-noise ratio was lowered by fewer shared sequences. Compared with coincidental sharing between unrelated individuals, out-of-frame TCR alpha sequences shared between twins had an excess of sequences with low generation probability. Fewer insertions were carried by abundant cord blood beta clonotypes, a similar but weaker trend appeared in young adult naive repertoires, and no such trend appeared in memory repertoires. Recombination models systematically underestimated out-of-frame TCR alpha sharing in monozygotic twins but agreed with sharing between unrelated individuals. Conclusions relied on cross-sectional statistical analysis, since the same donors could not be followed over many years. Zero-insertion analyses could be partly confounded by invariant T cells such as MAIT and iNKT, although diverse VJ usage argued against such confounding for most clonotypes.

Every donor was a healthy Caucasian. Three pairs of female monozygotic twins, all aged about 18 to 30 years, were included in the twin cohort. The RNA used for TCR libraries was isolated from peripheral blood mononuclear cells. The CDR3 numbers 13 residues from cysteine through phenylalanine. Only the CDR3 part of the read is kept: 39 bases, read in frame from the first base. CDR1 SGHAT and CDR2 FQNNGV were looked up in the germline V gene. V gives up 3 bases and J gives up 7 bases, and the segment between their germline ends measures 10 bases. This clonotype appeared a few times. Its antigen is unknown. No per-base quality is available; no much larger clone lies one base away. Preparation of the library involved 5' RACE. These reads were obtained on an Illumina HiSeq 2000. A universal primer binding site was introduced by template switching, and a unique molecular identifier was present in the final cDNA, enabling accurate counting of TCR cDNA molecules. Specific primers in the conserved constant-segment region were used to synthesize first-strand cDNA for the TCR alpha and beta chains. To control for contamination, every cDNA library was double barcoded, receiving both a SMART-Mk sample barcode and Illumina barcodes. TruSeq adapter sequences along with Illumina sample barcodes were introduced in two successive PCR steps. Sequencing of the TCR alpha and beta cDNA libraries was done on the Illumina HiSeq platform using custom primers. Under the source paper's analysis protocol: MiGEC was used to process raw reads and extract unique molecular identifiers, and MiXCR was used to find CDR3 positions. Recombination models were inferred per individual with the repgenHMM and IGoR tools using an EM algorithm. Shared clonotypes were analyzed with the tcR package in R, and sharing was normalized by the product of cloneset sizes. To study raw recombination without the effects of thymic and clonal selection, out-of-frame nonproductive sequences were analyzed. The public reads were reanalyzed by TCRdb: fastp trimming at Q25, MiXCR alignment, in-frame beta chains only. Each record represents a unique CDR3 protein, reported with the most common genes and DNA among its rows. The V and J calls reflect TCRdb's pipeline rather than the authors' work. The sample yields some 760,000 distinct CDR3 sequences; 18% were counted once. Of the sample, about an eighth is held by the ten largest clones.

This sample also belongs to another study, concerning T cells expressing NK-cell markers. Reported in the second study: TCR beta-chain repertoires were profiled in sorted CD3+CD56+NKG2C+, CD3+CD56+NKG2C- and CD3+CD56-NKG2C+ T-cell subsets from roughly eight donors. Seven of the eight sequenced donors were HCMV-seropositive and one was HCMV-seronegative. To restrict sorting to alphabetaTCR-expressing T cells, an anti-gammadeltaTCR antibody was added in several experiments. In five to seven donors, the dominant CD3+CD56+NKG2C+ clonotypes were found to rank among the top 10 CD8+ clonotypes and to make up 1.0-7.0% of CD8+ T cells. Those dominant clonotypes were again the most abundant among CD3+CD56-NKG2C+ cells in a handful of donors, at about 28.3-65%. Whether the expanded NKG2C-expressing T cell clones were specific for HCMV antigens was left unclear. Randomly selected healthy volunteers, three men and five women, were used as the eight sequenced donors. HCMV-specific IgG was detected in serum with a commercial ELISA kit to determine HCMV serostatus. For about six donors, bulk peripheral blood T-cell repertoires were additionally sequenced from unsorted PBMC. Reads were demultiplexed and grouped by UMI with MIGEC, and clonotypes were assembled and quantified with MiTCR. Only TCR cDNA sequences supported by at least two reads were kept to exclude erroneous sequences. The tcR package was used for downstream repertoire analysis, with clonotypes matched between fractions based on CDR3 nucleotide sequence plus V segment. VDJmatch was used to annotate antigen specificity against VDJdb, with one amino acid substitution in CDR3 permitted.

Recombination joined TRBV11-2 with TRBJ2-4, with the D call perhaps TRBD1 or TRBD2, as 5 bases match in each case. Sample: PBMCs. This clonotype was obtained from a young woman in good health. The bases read TGTGCCAGCAGCTTCGGGACGCCCAACATTCAGTACTTC. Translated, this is CASSFGTPNIQYF.